This paragraph covers one TCR beta chain sequence. This sample was taken from a study of T cell responses to AZD1222 COVID-19 vaccine. Repertoires were generated with immunoSEQ multiplex PCR, while TCRdb's copy carries only in-frame clones and drops some. The profile shows about 72,000 clones, 80% to 90% of them singletons. The CDR3 is 12 residues long. Germline lookup yields CDR1 SQVTM and CDR2 ANQGSEA. V lost 6 bases and J lost 10, with 16 bases in between. V gene TRBV29-1 combines with J gene TRBJ2-1, with a possible D match to TRBD2 (5 bases). The TCR was taken from an adult who received the AZD1222 COVID-19 vaccine. Sequences were derived from peripheral blood, sampled 28 days after the second AZD1222 dose. CDR3 sequence reads: CSVTASRLEQFF. In nucleotides, the CDR3 is TGCAGCGTCACCGCATCACGACTAGAGCAGTTCTTC.